This is a list of T cell receptor beta chains from one sample in a study of shared clonotypes between healthy human individuals. Generated by immunoSEQ multiplex PCR, the TCRdb table keeps only in-frame clones and is missing some. The sample yields about 2 million clones, approximately 94% seen once. Sequenced sample: naive CD8+ T cells sorted from blood. The receptor source for this set is a man between 18 and 29 years old in good health. Each CDR3 is given with its conserved first and last residue. D genes are given only for firm matches. The size field is filled for only some rows; it gives once, few, many or a size class.

CDR3 length	D gene	V gene	clone size	J gene	CDR3 protein	CDR3 DNA
12	NA	TRBV5-4	NA	TRBJ2-7	CASSASTYEQYF	TGTGCCAGCAGCGCATCGACTTACGAGCAGTACTTC
13	NA	TRBV14	NA	TRBJ2-1	CASSPGNYNEQFF	TGTGCCAGCAGCCCCGGGAACTACAATGAGCAGTTCTTC
13	NA	TRBV7-6	NA	TRBJ1-2	CASSLGGGDGYTF	TGTGCCAGCAGCTTAGGTGGGGGGGATGGCTACACCTTC
14	NA	TRBV27	NA	TRBJ1-1	CASSPLPANTEAFF	TGTGCCAGCAGCCCCCTCCCCGCGAACACTGAAGCTTTCTTT
15	NA	TRBV19	NA	TRBJ1-4	CASSIGAGGLEKLFF	TGTGCCAGTAGTATAGGAGCAGGCGGACTCGAAAAACTGTTTTTT
14	NA	TRBV19	NA	TRBJ1-6	CASSIRDGNSPLHF	TGTGCCAGTAGTATTCGGGACGGTAATTCACCCCTCCACTTT
15	NA	TRBV28	NA	TRBJ1-1	CASSPLFVGGTEAFF	TGTGCCAGCAGCCCCCTCTTTGTAGGGGGTACTGAAGCTTTCTTT
14	NA	TRBV6-5	NA	TRBJ1-4	CATSGAGGSEKLFF	TGTGCCACCTCCGGGGCTGGGGGAAGCGAAAAACTGTTTTTT
13	NA	TRBV21-1	NA	TRBJ2-1	CASGTFLEYEQFF	TGTGCCAGCGGAACCTTTCTAGAGTATGAGCAGTTCTTC
14	NA	TRBV4-3	NA	TRBJ2-7	CASSPSSGAWEQYF	TGCGCCAGCAGCCCATCGTCGGGGGCTTGGGAGCAGTACTTC
15	TRBD2	TRBV2	NA	TRBJ2-5	CASSDGRGGSETQYF	TGTGCCAGCAGTGATGGACGGGGGGGCTCAGAGACCCAGTACTTC
13	NA	TRBV7-9	once	TRBJ1-2	CASSYGPGRGYTF	TGTGCCAGCAGTTATGGGCCAGGGAGGGGCTACACCTTC
15	NA	TRBV28	NA	TRBJ2-5	CASSLGRGAQETQYF	TGTGCCAGCAGTTTGGGCAGGGGGGCCCAAGAGACCCAGTACTTC
20	TRBD2	TRBV4-3	NA	TRBJ2-3	CASSQDPAGALWEDTDTQYF	TGCGCCAGCAGCCAAGATCCAGCGGGAGCCCTGTGGGAGGACACAGATACGCAGTATTTT
13	NA	TRBV5-4	NA	TRBJ2-1	CASSLAGENEQFF	TGTGCCAGCAGCTTGGCGGGCGAAAATGAGCAGTTCTTC
11	NA	TRBV29-1	NA	TRBJ2-1	CSVEGASEQFF	TGCAGCGTTGAGGGTGCATCTGAGCAGTTCTTC
13	TRBD1	TRBV7-9	NA	TRBJ2-7	CASSLGTGGEQYF	TGTGCCAGCAGCTTAGGGACAGGTGGCGAGCAGTACTTC
18	TRBD2	TRBV27	NA	TRBJ2-3	CASSLIGVAGSSTDTQYF	TGTGCCAGCAGTTTAATCGGTGTAGCGGGGTCTAGCACAGATACGCAGTATTTT
14	TRBD1	TRBV6-1	few	TRBJ2-7	CASREGQGAYEQYF	TGTGCCAGCAGGGAAGGACAGGGGGCGTACGAGCAGTACTTC
18	TRBD2	TRBV4-2	NA	TRBJ2-5	CASSRWTSGGSIQETQYF	TGTGCCAGCAGCCGATGGACTAGCGGGGGGAGTATACAAGAGACCCAGTACTTC
13	NA	TRBV6-5	once	TRBJ2-2	CASSYSRAGELFF	TGTGCCAGCAGTTACTCCCGAGCCGGGGAGCTGTTTTTT
14	NA	TRBV5-6	NA	TRBJ2-7	CASSFNPGSYEQYF	TGTGCCAGCAGCTTTAATCCAGGGTCCTACGAGCAGTACTTC
14	NA	TRBV27	once	TRBJ2-7	CASSFTDKIYEQYF	TGTGCCAGCAGTTTCACGGACAAGATCTACGAGCAGTACTTC
14	NA	TRBV6-5	NA	TRBJ2-7	CASSLGSLSYEQYF	TGTGCCAGCAGCCTTGGCTCTCTATCCTACGAGCAGTACTTC
16	TRBD2	TRBV27	NA	TRBJ2-7	CASSSLLAGGFYEQYF	TGTGCCAGCAGTTCCCTCCTAGCGGGAGGGTTTTATGAGCAGTACTTC
14	NA	TRBV6-5	few	TRBJ1-1	CASSYSRENTEAFF	TGTGCCAGCAGTTACTCGAGGGAAAACACTGAAGCTTTCTTT
12	NA	TRBV11-2	NA	TRBJ2-7	CASSRQQYEQYF	TGTGCCAGCAGTCGACAGCAATACGAGCAGTACTTC
15	TRBD2	TRBV6-6	few	TRBJ2-5	CASSYSLAGQETQYF	TGTGCCAGCAGTTACTCTCTAGCGGGGCAAGAGACCCAGTACTTC
17	NA	TRBV27	NA	TRBJ2-2	CASTLGTWRGPTGELFF	TGTGCCAGCACCCTTGGAACGTGGAGGGGCCCCACCGGGGAGCTGTTTTTT
16	TRBD2	TRBV10-3	NA	TRBJ2-2	CAISESLAGVTGELFF	TGTGCCATCAGTGAGTCGCTAGCGGGAGTCACCGGGGAGCTGTTTTTT
15	TRBD1	TRBV11-3	NA	TRBJ2-1	CASSLDIGQDHEQFF	TGTGCCAGCAGCTTAGATATAGGACAGGACCATGAGCAGTTCTTC
16	NA	TRBV4-1	NA	TRBJ1-6	CASSQSGSPYNSPLHF	TGCGCCAGCAGCCAGTCTGGGTCCCCCTATAATTCACCCCTCCACTTT
14	NA	TRBV27	NA	TRBJ2-2	CASSVGTDGGELFF	TGTGCCAGCAGTGTCGGGACGGACGGCGGGGAGCTGTTTTTT
14	TRBD2	TRBV5-6	NA	TRBJ2-7	CASSSGLAAYEQYF	TGTGCCAGCAGTTCGGGACTAGCGGCATACGAGCAGTACTTC
13	NA	TRBV19	once	TRBJ1-1	CASSIWQETEAFF	TGTGCCAGTAGTATTTGGCAAGAGACTGAAGCTTTCTTT
15	NA	TRBV10-2	once	TRBJ2-2	CASSDPPGGTGELFF	TGCGCCAGCAGTGATCCCCCTGGTGGCACCGGGGAGCTGTTTTTT
17	TRBD2	TRBV7-2	NA	TRBJ2-2	CASSPDLTSGRAGELFF	TGTGCCAGCAGCCCCGACCTTACTAGCGGGAGGGCCGGGGAGCTGTTTTTT
14	NA	TRBV9	NA	TRBJ2-7	CASSVGGEFYEQYF	TGTGCCAGCAGCGTAGGAGGGGAGTTCTACGAGCAGTACTTC
14	TRBD2	TRBV7-2	NA	TRBJ2-3	CASSSWDYGDTQYF	TGTGCCAGCAGCTCCTGGGACTATGGGGATACGCAGTATTTT
17	TRBD2	TRBV7-8	NA	TRBJ2-5	CASSPDSGGASQETQYF	TGTGCCAGCAGCCCCGATAGCGGGGGGGCTTCACAAGAGACCCAGTACTTC